Detailed here is one T cell receptor beta chain. The antigen remains unidentified. The record originates from a study of T cells in Graves' hyperthyroidism and ophthalmopathy. Whole-study context: Peripheral blood specimens were obtained at initial diagnosis, prior to any treatment. General study results and limits: Ophthalmopathy and stable hyperthyroidism were separated by a 13 V-J model. Most thyroid clonotypes expanded above 0.001 were also detected in blood.

Any symptoms of ophthalmopathy came after the first hyperthyroidism diagnosis, from which the blood sample dates. The source material, RNA transcripts, was used to amplify TCR beta CDR3 regions. Researchers ran a first-round RT-PCR on the TCR CDR3 using the HTBI primer set. From the multiplex PCR reads, TCRdb called clonotypes with MiXCR, one entry per CDR3 protein. The data contain some 150,000 distinct CDR3 sequences, around 20% of them singletons. Sequencing used blood. The source of this sequence is a woman aged 45-65 years with Graves' hyperthyroidism that later progressed to Graves' ophthalmopathy.

The CDR3 loop reads CASRLGGPGTEAFF. In DNA form, the CDR3 reads TGTGCCAGCAGGCTTGGGGGCCCCGGCACTGAAGCTTTCTTT. The chain carries TRBV6-1 and TRBJ1-1; weak D call: TRBD1 (6 bases). Germline CDR1 reads MNHNS; CDR2 reads SASEGT. The CDR3 sequence is 14 residues long. V dropped 6 bases and J dropped 4 bases, with 15 bases sitting between them.